The sequence of this T cell receptor (beta chain) was determined in a study of response to subunit inactivated influenza vaccine. General observations from the study: Authors suggested each seasonal influenza vaccination recruits few new T cells.

The trim removed 5 bases at V and 7 bases at J, leaving 12 bases unmatched. The CDR3 spans 16 residues. Per the germline V gene, CDR1 is MNHEY and CDR2 is SMNVEV (reference sequence). This clonotype was seen more than once but under ten times. Its antigen is not known. TCRdb redid the calling of the RT-PCR reads with MiXCR, one entry per CDR3 protein. Of approximately 480,000 distinct CDR3 sequences listed, approximately 9.9% are singletons. The starting material was PBMCs from blood, obtained 40 to 50 days after vaccination. The receptor's source is a man aged 50 or older who received an inactivated influenza vaccine. This sequence joins TRBV27 and TRBJ2-1; 9 nucleotides align to TRBD1. Here the CDR3 reads CASSVPGTGLNNEQFF. For the CDR3, the DNA is TGTGCCAGCAGTGTACCCGGGACAGGGTTAAATAATGAGCAGTTCTTC.